This T cell receptor beta chain was identified during a study of cytomegalovirus exposure and HLA in healthy donors. Overall study context: Drawn from HLA-typed donors, approximately 86 million unique TCRs were held in an early data release. Notes on the study in general: Later analysis demonstrated an association between a missense DCLRE1C variant and TCR beta V- and J-gene trimming. Later on, an analysis tied around 17,000 TCR beta sequences to HLA alleles at 0.05 false discovery rate. A few V segments could not be told apart, such as TRBV6-2 and TRBV6-3, and were left out.

The germline V gene encodes CDR1 SNHLY and CDR2 FYNNEI. CDR3 size: 16 residues. Losses at the gene ends were 6 bases for V and 7 bases for J; bases not matched to a gene: 12. In the PCR, 60 Vbeta and 13 Jbeta primers were used. TCRdb's copy holds only in-frame clones and misses some; the assay was immunoSEQ multiplex PCR. The sample consists of more than 150,000 clones, about four fifths of them appearing once. Regarding this clone: The antigen remains undetermined.

The sequence was obtained from a woman under 40 in good health and CMV-seropositive. Sample: PBMCs. The chain links TRBV2 to TRBJ2-7, with 13 bases that match TRBD2. CDR3 DNA: TGTGCCAGCAGCAAAGGACTAGCGGGAGCGCCGGGGGAGCAGTACTTC. Residues: CASSKGLAGAPGEQYF.